The rows below give T cell receptor beta chains drawn from one sample of a study of T cell responses to AZD1222 COVID-19 vaccine. The data were produced by immunoSEQ multiplex PCR, yet TCRdb's version contains in-frame clones alone and is incomplete. This repertoire shows some 150,000 clones, more than 75% found once; its top ten account for roughly 4.3%. The material sequenced was peripheral blood, taken 28 days after the second AZD1222 dose. These receptor sequences come from an adult who received the AZD1222 COVID-19 vaccine. Each CDR3 is given with its conserved first and last residue. The D gene is left open where the match is weak. Expanded clones are given a class, and other clones once, few, many or no size at all.

j_call | v_call | clone_size | d_call | cdr3_nt | cdr3_aa
TRBJ1-6 | TRBV6-5 | once | TRBD1 | TGTGCCAGCAGAGGGGACAGGGACAATTCACCCCTCCACTTT | CASRGDRDNSPLHF
TRBJ1-2 | TRBV5-4 | - | - | TGTGCCAGCAGCTCCAAAAGGGTCTATGGCTACACCTTC | CASSSKRVYGYTF
TRBJ1-1 | TRBV5-1 | - | - | TGCGCCAGCAGCTTTGGGGAGCAAAACACTGAAGCTTTCTTT | CASSFGEQNTEAFF
TRBJ2-2 | TRBV30 | - | - | TGTGCCTGGAGTGGAGATAGGTCTCTGAACACCGGGGAGCTGTTTTTT | CAWSGDRSLNTGELFF
TRBJ2-3 | TRBV11-2 | - | - | TGTGCCAGCAGCAACCTCGCGACGCAGTATTTT | CASSNLATQYF
TRBJ1-1 | TRBV3-1/TRBV3-2 | once | TRBD1 | TGTGCCAGCGTCAGGGGGCCGGGCACTGAAGTTTTCTTT | CASVRGPGTEVFF
TRBJ1-1 | TRBV30 | once | - | TGTGCCTGGAGTGTCTCAGGAGGGGCTGAAGCTTTCTTT | CAWSVSGGAEAFF
TRBJ1-4 | TRBV5-5 | - | TRBD1 | TGTGCCAGCAGCCCGGGACAGATTAATGAAAAACTGTTTTTT | CASSPGQINEKLFF
TRBJ2-2 | TRBV19 | - | - | TGTGCCAGTAACGGCCGGGACCCTGGAAGGGTTGCCACCGTCGGGGAGCTGTTTTTT | CASNGRDPGRVATVGELFF
TRBJ2-1 | TRBV6-4 | - | TRBD1 | TGTGCCAGCAGTGTCCAGGGACAGAGCTCCTACAATGAGCAGTTCTTC | CASSVQGQSSYNEQFF
TRBJ1-1 | TRBV7-6 | - | - | TGTGCCAGCACCCCTGGGGGTAACACTGAAGCTTTCTTT | CASTPGGNTEAFF
TRBJ1-2 | TRBV7-9 | - | - | TGTGCCAGCAGCCTTGATCAGGCTGGTGGCTACACCTTC | CASSLDQAGGYTF
TRBJ2-3 | TRBV20-1 | - | TRBD1 | TGCAGTGCTAGTCCCGGACAGGGACCAAGCACAGATACGCAGTATTTT | CSASPGQGPSTDTQYF
TRBJ1-2 | TRBV19 | - | - | TGTGCCAGTAGTATTGTAGGGGCTAACTATGGCTACACCTTC | CASSIVGANYGYTF
TRBJ1-1 | TRBV19 | - | - | TGTGCCAGTAGCCCCCGTGGGAGTGACACTGAAGCTTTCTTT | CASSPRGSDTEAFF
TRBJ1-1 | TRBV4-3 | few | - | TGCGCCAGCAGCCAAGAACAGCCGGGCACTGAAGCTTTCTTT | CASSQEQPGTEAFF
TRBJ1-2 | TRBV4-3 | - | - | TGCGCCAGCAGCCAAGTCAGTGGGACGGGGGGCTACACCTTC | CASSQVSGTGGYTF
TRBJ2-2 | TRBV5-1 | - | TRBD1 | TGCGCCAGCAGCTTGGGGGGAGCGACAGGGGCCGGGGAGCTGTTTTTT | CASSLGGATGAGELFF
TRBJ1-1 | TRBV19 | - | - | TGTGCCAGTCGCAGATCCAGGGCGATGCGGAACACTGAAGCTTTCTTT | CASRRSRAMRNTEAFF
TRBJ1-1 | TRBV7-9 | - | - | TGTGCCAGCAGCTTAGTAGCAGGGAACACTGAAGCTTTCTTT | CASSLVAGNTEAFF
TRBJ1-3 | TRBV15 | - | - | TGTGCCACCAGCAGACAGGGAAGGTCTGGAAACACCATATATTTT | CATSRQGRSGNTIYF
TRBJ1-2 | TRBV2 | once | - | TGTGCCACGTTAGGGTGGGGTCTCTATGGCTACACCTTC | CATLGWGLYGYTF
TRBJ1-6 | TRBV4-1 | few | - | TGCGCCAGCAGCTCCGGGTCTGGGGGTAGCAATTCACCCCTCCACTTT | CASSSGSGGSNSPLHF
TRBJ1-2 | TRBV5-5 | - | - | TGTGCCAGCAGCCGGACAGCGACCTATGGCTACACCTTC | CASSRTATYGYTF
TRBJ2-7 | TRBV7-8 | - | - | TGTGCCAGCAGCTTACCGGGCCCATTCGCGCAGTACTTC | CASSLPGPFAQYF
TRBJ1-2 | TRBV28 | - | - | TGTGCCAGCAGTCTCGCTACGGTAGCTAACTATGGCTACACCTTC | CASSLATVANYGYTF
TRBJ2-7 | TRBV7-9 | - | - | TGTGCCAGCAGCTTAGGGACATTGATCTACGAGCAGTACTTC | CASSLGTLIYEQYF
TRBJ1-1 | TRBV30 | - | TRBD1 | TGTGCCTGGGACCTGGACAGGGTATCTGAAGCTTTCTTT | CAWDLDRVSEAFF
TRBJ1-2 | TRBV5-8 | - | - | TGTGCCAGCAGCTTAGGGTTCTGGGGCTACACCTTC | CASSLGFWGYTF
TRBJ2-5 | TRBV6-2/TRBV6-3 | - | - | - | CASSSSTGLLETQYF
TRBJ1-2 | TRBV30 | - | - | TGTGCCTGGAGTGCCAGGGTGGACTATGGCTACACCTTC | CAWSARVDYGYTF
TRBJ1-5 | TRBV15 | - | - | TGTGCCACCAGCACCCCCGGGAAGGGGTTGGAGCAGCCCCAGCATTTT | CATSTPGKGLEQPQHF
TRBJ1-5 | TRBV5-1 | - | - | TGCGCCAGCAGCTTGGAGGTTAATCAGCCCCAGCATTTT | CASSLEVNQPQHF
TRBJ2-1 | TRBV30 | - | TRBD2 | TGTGCCTGGAGTGTTGGGACTAGCGGGGGGTTTGAGCAGTTCTTC | CAWSVGTSGGFEQFF
TRBJ1-2 | TRBV6-5 | - | - | TGTGCCAGCAGTTCCCCCTCGGGGCGCTCAAACTATGGCTACACCTTC | CASSSPSGRSNYGYTF
TRBJ1-6 | TRBV5-6 | - | TRBD1 | TGTGCCAGCAGCAAGCCAGGGGGCGGGACCCATTCACCCCTCCACTTT | CASSKPGGGTHSPLHF
TRBJ2-4 | TRBV7-9 | - | - | TGTGCCAGCAGCTTAATTCTAGCCCTAGATGTAGGAAACATTCAGTACTTC | CASSLILALDVGNIQYF
TRBJ1-6 | TRBV7-9 | - | - | TGTGCCAGCAGCCTGGAGGCTTTTAATTCACCCCTCCACTTT | CASSLEAFNSPLHF
TRBJ2-1 | TRBV27 | many | - | TGTGCCAGCAACGGCGGGGGCCTCATTAATGAGCAGTTCTTC | CASNGGGLINEQFF
TRBJ1-1 | TRBV6-5 | - | - | TGTGCCAGCAGAACCGACAGAGACACTGAAGCTTTCTTT | CASRTDRDTEAFF
TRBJ2-7 | TRBV12-3/TRBV12-4 | few | - | TGTGCCAGCAGTCCGGGCTACGAGCAGTACTTC | CASSPGYEQYF
TRBJ2-1 | TRBV10-3 | - | TRBD1 | TGTGCCATCAGCAGAAGGCCTACCCGGGACAGGGGCGCCGGTGAGCAGTTCTTC | CAISRRPTRDRGAGEQFF
TRBJ2-2 | TRBV27 | - | - | TGTGCCAGCACCAACGAGGGGCACACCGGGGAGCTGTTTTTT | CASTNEGHTGELFF
TRBJ2-5 | TRBV6-5 | - | - | TGTGCCATCCATTCGCCGACTCCTCGGATGGAGACCCAGTACTTC | CAIHSPTPRMETQYF
TRBJ2-7 | TRBV5-1 | - | TRBD2 | TGCGCCAGCAGCTCCAATTCGCTAGCGGGGGGGCTTCGGGAGCAGTACTTC | CASSSNSLAGGLREQYF
TRBJ1-5 | TRBV7-7 | - | - | TGTGCCAGCAGCTTCCCCGACGGCAGGTCCAAGCCCCAGCATTTT | CASSFPDGRSKPQHF